The T cell receptor beta chain described here comes from a study of human T cells and chemical hapten exposure. TCRdb fed the RACE reads into MiXCR, producing one record per CDR3 protein. The sample yields 150,000 to 200,000 distinct CDR3 sequences, around 20% seen once. A few counts support this clonotype. Its target is not known. Described time point: patch test 1, 2 weeks after DPC sensitization. The sample's treatment: therapeutic diphenylcyclopropenone sensitization with weekly scalp DPC. Blood sampling preceded each patch test application. Notes on the study in general: The study found that DPC sensitization did not change TCRs above 1 in 1000 frequency.

CDR3 length: 15 residues. This chain connects TRBV21-1 to TRBJ2-3; the D call TRBD1 from the table was never checked on the DNA. TRBV21-1 is flagged as a pseudogene. This TCR was sampled from a woman between 45 and 60 years old with alopecia areata. Some clones in this sample may be carry-over from other donors' samples. The specimen was whole blood, collected in connection with sensitization to the hapten diphenylcyclopropenone (DPC). In DNA, the CDR3 is TGTGCCAGCCGATTGTACCGCAGGGGGACAGATACGCAGTATTTT. Amino acids: CASRLYRRGTDTQYF.